This TCR beta chain was sequenced for a study of CD8 T cells in ankylosing spondylitis. MiXCR, applied by TCRdb to the 5' RACE reads, yields one record per CDR3 protein. Of around 180,000 distinct CDR3 sequences in the sample, over 15% were seen once. The CDR3 is 16 amino acids. The ends lost 3 bases at V and 4 bases at J; junction bases unmatched: 7. There are many counts of this clonotype. Sequenced material: blood, either unsorted or a sorted T cell fraction (not recorded which). J is TRBJ2-1 and V is TRBV12-3 or TRBV12-4; TRBD1 agrees at 9 bases. The sequence was collected from a male donor between 5 and 29 years old with ankylosing spondylitis or in good health (not recorded which). CDR3 in DNA: TGTGCCAGCAGTTTTTGGGGACAGGGAGCTTACAATGAGCAGTTCTTC. Protein: CASSFWGQGAYNEQFF.